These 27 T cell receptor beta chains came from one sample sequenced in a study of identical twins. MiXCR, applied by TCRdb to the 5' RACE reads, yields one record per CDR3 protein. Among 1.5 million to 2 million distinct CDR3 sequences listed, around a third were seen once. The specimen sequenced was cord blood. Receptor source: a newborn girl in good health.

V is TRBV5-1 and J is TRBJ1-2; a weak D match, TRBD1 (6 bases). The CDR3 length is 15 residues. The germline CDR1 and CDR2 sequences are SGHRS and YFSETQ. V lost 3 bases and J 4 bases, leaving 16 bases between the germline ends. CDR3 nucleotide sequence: TGCGCCAGCAGCTATAGGGGGTTAAGGAGCTATGGCTACACCTTC. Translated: CASSYRGLRSYGYTF.

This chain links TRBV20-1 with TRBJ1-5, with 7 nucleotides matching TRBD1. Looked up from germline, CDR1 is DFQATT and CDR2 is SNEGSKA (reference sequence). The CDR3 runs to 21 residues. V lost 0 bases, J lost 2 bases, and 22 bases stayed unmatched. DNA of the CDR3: TGCAGTGCTAGAGATCGGGTACCAAACAGGGGAGGGGGATTGGGCAATCAGCCCCAGCATTTT. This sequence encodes CSARDRVPNRGGGLGNQPQHF.

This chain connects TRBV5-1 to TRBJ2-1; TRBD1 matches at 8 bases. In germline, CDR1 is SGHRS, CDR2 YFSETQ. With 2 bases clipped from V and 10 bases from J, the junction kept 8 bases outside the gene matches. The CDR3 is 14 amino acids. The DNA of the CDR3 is TGCGCCAGCAGCTTAACCCCGACAGGGGCCGAGCAGTTCTTC. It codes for CASSLTPTGAEQFF.

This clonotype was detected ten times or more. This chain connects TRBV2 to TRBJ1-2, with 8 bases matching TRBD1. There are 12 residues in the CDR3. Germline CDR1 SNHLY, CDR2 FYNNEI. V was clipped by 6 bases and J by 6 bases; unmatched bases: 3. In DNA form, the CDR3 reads TGTGCCAGCAGCAAACAGGGGGATGGCTACACCTTC. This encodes CASSKQGDGYTF.

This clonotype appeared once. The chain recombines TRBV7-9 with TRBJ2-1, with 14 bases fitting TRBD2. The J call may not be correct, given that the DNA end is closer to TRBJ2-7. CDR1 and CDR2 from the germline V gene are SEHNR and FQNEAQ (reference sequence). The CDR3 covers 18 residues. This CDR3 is CASSLGLAGGGSYNEQYF. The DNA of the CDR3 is TGTGCCAGCAGCTTAGGACTAGCGGGAGGGGGATCCTACAATGAGCAGTACTTC.

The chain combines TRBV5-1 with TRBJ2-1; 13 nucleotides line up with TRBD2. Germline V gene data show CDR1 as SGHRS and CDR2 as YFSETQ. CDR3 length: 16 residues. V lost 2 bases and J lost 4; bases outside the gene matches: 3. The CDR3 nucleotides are TGCGCCAGCAGCTTCGGGACTAGCGGGATGTACAATGAGCAGTTCTTC. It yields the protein CASSFGTSGMYNEQFF.

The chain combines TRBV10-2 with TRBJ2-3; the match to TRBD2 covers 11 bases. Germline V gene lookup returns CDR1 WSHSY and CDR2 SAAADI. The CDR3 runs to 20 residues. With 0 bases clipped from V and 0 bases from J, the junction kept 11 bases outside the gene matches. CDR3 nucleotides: TGCGCCAGCAGTGAGTCGGTTCTAGCGGGGGGCACAACTAGCACAGATACGCAGTATTTT. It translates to CASSESVLAGGTTSTDTQYF.

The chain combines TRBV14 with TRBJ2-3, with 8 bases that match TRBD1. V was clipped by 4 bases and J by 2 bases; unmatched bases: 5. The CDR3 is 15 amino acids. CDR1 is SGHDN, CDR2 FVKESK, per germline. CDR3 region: CASSLRTGHTDTQYF. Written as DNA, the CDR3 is TGTGCCAGCAGCCTACGGACAGGGCACACAGATACGCAGTATTTT.

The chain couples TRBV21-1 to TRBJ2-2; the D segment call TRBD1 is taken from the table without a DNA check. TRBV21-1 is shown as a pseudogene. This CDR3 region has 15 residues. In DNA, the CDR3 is TGTGCCAGCGCCAGACAGGGGAGGAACACCGGGGAGCTGTTTTTT. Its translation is CASARQGRNTGELFF.

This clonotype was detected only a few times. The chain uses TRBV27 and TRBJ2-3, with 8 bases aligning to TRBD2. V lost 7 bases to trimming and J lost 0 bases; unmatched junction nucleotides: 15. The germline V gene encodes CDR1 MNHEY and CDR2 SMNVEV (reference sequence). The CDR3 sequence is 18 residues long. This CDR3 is CASIRFSGAYLSTDTQYF. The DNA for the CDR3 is TGTGCCAGCATCCGCTTTAGCGGGGCCTACCTTAGCACAGATACGCAGTATTTT.

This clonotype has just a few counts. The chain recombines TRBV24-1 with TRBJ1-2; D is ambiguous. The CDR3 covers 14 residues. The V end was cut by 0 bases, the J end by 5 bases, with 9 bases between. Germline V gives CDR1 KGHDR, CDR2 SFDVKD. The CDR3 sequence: CATSDLGRSYGYTF. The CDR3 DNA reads TGTGCCACCAGTGATTTGGGCAGGTCATATGGCTACACCTTC.

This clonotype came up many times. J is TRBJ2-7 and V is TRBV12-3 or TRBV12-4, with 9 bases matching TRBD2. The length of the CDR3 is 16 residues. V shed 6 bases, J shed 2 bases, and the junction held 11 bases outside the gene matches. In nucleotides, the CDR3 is TGTGCCAGCAGCCGTAGCGGGAGCTTCCTTACCTACGAGCAGTACTTC. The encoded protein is CASSRSGSFLTYEQYF.

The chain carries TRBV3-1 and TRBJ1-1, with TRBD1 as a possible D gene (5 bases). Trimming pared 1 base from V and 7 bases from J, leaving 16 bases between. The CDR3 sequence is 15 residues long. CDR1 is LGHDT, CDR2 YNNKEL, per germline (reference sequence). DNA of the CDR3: TGTGCCAGCAGCCAAGGTCCGACAGTGCGGAGTGAAGCTTTCTTT. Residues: CASSQGPTVRSEAFF.

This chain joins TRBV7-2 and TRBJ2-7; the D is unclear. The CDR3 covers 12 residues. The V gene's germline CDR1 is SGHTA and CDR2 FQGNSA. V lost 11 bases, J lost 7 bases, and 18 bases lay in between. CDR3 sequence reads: CAFRTINNEQYF. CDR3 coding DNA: TGTGCCTTTCGGACGATAAACAATGAGCAGTACTTC.

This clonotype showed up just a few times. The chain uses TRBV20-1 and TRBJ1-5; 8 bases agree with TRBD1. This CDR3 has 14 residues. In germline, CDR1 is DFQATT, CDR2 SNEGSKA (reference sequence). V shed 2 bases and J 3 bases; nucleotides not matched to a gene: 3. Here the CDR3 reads CSARQGAANQPQHF. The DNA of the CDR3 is TGCAGTGCTAGACAGGGGGCTGCCAATCAGCCCCAGCATTTT.

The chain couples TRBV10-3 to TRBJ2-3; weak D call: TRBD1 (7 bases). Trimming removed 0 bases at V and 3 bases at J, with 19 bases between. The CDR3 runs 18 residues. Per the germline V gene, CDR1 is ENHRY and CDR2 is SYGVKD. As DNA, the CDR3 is TGTGCCATCAGTGAGTCCTTGGAGGGGGCAAGACTTACAGATACGCAGTATTTT. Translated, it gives CAISESLEGARLTDTQYF.

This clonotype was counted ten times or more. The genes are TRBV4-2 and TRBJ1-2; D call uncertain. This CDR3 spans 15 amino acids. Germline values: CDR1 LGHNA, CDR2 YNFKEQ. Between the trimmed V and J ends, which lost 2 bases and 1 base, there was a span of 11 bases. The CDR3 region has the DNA TGTGCCAGCAGCCAACGAGTGGAGCTTAACTATGGCTACACCTTC. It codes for CASSQRVELNYGYTF.

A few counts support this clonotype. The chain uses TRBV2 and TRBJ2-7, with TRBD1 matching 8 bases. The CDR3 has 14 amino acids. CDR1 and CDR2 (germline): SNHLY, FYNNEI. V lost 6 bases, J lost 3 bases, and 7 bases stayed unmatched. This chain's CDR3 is CASSGQGDVYEQYF. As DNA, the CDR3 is TGTGCCAGCAGCGGACAGGGAGATGTCTACGAGCAGTACTTC.

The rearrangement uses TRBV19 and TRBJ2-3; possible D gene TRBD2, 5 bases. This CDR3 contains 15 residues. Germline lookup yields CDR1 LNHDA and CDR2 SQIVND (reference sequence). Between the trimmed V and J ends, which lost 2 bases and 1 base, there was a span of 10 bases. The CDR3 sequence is CASSICIGGTDTQYF. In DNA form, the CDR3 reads TGTGCCAGTAGTATATGTATCGGGGGCACAGATACGCAGTATTTT.

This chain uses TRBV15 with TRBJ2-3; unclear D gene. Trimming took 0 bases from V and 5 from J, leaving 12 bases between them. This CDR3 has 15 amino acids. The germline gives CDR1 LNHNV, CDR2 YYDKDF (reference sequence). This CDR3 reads CATSRDRKRVDTQYF. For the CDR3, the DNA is TGTGCCACCAGCAGAGATAGAAAACGGGTAGATACGCAGTATTTT.

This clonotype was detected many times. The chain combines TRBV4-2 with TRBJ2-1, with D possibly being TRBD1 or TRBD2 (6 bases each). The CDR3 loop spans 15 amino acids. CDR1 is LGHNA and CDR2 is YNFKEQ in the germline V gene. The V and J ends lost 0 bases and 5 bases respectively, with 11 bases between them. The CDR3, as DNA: TGTGCCAGCAGCCAAGATCGGGGGCTCCACAATGAGCAGTTCTTC. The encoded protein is CASSQDRGLHNEQFF.

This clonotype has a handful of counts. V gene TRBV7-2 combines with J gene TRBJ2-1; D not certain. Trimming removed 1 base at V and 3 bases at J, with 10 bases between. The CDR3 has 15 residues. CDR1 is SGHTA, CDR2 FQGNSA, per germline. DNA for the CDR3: TGTGCCAGCAGCTTAGTGGGCTCAAACTACAATGAGCAGTTCTTC. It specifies CASSLVGSNYNEQFF.

The CDR3 loop reads CASTGQGFNYGYTF. CDR3 coding DNA: TGTGCCAGCACCGGACAGGGATTCAACTATGGCTACACCTTC. This rearrangement joins TRBV5-6 to TRBJ1-2; 8 nucleotides line up with TRBD1. The CDR3 has 14 residues. Per germline, CDR1 SGHDT and CDR2 YYEEEE. V gave up 6 bases and J gave up 2 bases; unmatched junction bases: 6. The variable domain in full, with the rest retrieved from reference TRBV5-6 and TRBJ1-2, is DAGVTQSPTHLIKTRGQQVTLRCSPKSGHDTVSWYQQALGQGPQFIFQYYEEEERQRGNFPDRFSGHQFPNYSSELNVNALLLGDSALYLCASTGQGFNYGYTFGSGTRLTVV.

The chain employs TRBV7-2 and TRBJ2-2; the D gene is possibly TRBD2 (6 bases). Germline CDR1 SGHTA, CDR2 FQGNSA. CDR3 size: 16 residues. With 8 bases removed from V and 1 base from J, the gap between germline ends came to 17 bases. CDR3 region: CASPKIREQNTGELFF. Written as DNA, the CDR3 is TGTGCCAGCCCAAAGATTCGGGAGCAGAACACCGGGGAGCTGTTTTTT. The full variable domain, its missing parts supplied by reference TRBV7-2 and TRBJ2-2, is GAGVSQSPSNKVTEKGKDVELRCDPISGHTALYWYRQSLGQGLEFLIYFQGNSAPDKSGLPSDRFSAERTGGSVSTLTIQRTQQEDSAVYLCASPKIREQNTGELFFGEGSRLTVL.

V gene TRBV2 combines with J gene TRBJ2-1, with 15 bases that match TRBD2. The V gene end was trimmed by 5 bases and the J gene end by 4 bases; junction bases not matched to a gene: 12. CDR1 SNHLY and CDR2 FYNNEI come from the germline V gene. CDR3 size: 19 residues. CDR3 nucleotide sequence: TGTGCCAGCAGTCCCATTGGACTAGCGGGAGGGCCGTTTTACAATGAGCAGTTCTTC. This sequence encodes CASSPIGLAGGPFYNEQFF.

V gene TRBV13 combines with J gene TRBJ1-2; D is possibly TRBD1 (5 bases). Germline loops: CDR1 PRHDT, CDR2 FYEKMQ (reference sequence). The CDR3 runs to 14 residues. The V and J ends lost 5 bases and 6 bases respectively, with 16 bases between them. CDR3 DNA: TGTGCCAGCAGCCCCCAGGGTAGAGTCGATGGCTACACCTTC. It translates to CASSPQGRVDGYTF.

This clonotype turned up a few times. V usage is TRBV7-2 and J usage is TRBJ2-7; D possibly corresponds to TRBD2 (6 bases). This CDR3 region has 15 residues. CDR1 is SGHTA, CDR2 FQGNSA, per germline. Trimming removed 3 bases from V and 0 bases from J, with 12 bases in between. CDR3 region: CASSFLAPSSYEQYF. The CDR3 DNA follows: TGTGCCAGCAGCTTCCTAGCGCCAAGCTCCTACGAGCAGTACTTC.